This TCR beta chain originates from a study of shared clonotypes between healthy human individuals. For the study at large: Each donor's CD8 memory used one plate, CD8 naive two, each CD4 subset three.

General study findings and limits: Sorted-subset sequencing, rarefaction showed, was incomplete despite large depth.

Trimming took off 0 bases at V and 6 bases at J, with 7 bases between the two ends. Per the germline V gene, CDR1 is SGHRS and CDR2 is YFSETQ. This CDR3 spans 12 amino acids. Sequenced by immunoSEQ multiplex PCR; TCRdb stores in-frame clones only, minus some. This sample has around 940,000 clones, with more than 75% found just once. Comment on this clone: Its antigen is not known.

The chain joins TRBV5-1 to TRBJ2-7; D is ambiguous. The receptor's source is a man in his late teens or twenties in good health. Sequencing used memory CD4+ T cells sorted from blood. Subset specified: CD45RA-negative fraction. CDR3 nucleotide sequence: TGCGCCAGCAGCTTGGAAAGTGGCGAGCAGTACTTC. It codes for CASSLESGEQYF.